This record concerns one T cell receptor beta chain sequence. Its matching antigen is unknown. This sample was included in a study of radiotherapy plus CTLA-4 blockade in lung cancer. Between the trimmed V and J ends, which lost 1 base and 0 bases, there was a span of 7 bases. Germline CDR1 and CDR2: SGHAT and FQNNGV. The CDR3 runs 14 residues. Measured with immunoSEQ multiplex PCR; TCRdb has only the in-frame clones, and not every one. The sample shows around 91,000 clones, around 88% of them seen only once. Whole-study findings and limits: Interferon-beta and early blood T cell clone dynamics reportedly predicted response best. Tumor-origin TCR clones grew in blood after radiotherapy plus ipilimumab.

The chain has TRBV11-2 and TRBJ2-7; D is possibly TRBD1 or TRBD2 (5 bases each). This receptor was identified in a human donor with non-small cell lung cancer that progressed on radiotherapy plus ipilimumab. The sequenced sample was peripheral blood, obtained from a patient treated with radiotherapy plus ipilimumab. The CDR3 sequence: CASSLGGSSYEQYF. The CDR3 DNA follows: TGTGCCAGCAGCTTAGGGGGGAGCTCCTACGAGCAGTACTTC.